Following are 9 T cell receptor beta chains from one sample sequenced in a study of early T cells in non-severe SARS-CoV-2 infection. One entry per CDR3 protein results from TCRdb running MiXCR on the 5' RACE reads. The sample lists 25,000 to 30,000 distinct CDR3 sequences, roughly a tenth seen once, with about 13% in the top ten. Sequenced material: whole blood. These receptor sequences come from an adult who was a healthcare worker with PCR-confirmed SARS-CoV-2 infection or an uninfected control (not recorded which).

This clonotype has ten or more counts. The V gene is TRBV4-3, the J gene TRBJ2-5; D gene ambiguous. Trimming stripped 3 bases from V and 5 bases from J, with 7 bases between. CDR1 is LGHNA, CDR2 YSLEER, per germline. The CDR3 runs 12 residues. The DNA of the CDR3 is TGCGCCAGCAGCCACACTGGGGAGACCCAGTACTTC. Translation gives CASSHTGETQYF.

This clonotype was seen repeatedly, ten times or more. The chain recombines TRBV20-1 with TRBJ1-1; TRBD1 might be the D (5 bases). Germline-derived CDR1 and CDR2 are DFQATT and SNEGSKA (reference sequence). Deletions cut 6 bases from V and 1 base from J, with 15 bases between. This CDR3 has 14 residues. CDR3 sequence: CSADHRLPNTEAFF. The DNA for the CDR3 is TGCAGTGCGGATCACAGGCTCCCGAACACTGAAGCTTTCTTT.

This clonotype came up many times. The genes are TRBV9 and TRBJ2-2; TRBD2 matches 14 bases. The CDR3 totals 20 residues. Trimming cost V 4 bases and J 2 bases; bases outside gene matches: 13. Per germline, CDR1 SGDLS and CDR2 YYNGEE. This CDR3 is CASSPRPGTSGGPNTGELFF. Here the CDR3 DNA reads TGTGCCAGCAGCCCCCGCCCCGGGACTAGCGGGGGCCCAAACACCGGGGAGCTGTTTTTT.

In nucleotides, the CDR3 is TGTGCCAGCAGCTCACCGGGACAGGGGGAGACCCAGTACTTC. It translates to CASSSPGQGETQYF. This chain links TRBV7-9 with TRBJ2-5; 10 nucleotides match TRBD1. Germline trimming cut 4 bases from V and 5 bases from J; bases unmatched to any gene: 4. CDR3 length equals 14 residues. Germline CDR1 reads SEHNR; CDR2 reads FQNEAQ (reference sequence).

This clonotype is labeled as medium-sized. The chain recombines TRBV3-1 with TRBJ2-1; 7 bases agree with TRBD2. The CDR3 sequence is 15 residues long. Germline V gene data show CDR1 as LGHDT and CDR2 as YNNKEL (reference sequence). V shed 4 bases, J shed 7 bases, and the junction held 10 bases outside the gene matches. The CDR3 here is CASSLGTSETNEQFF. In DNA, the CDR3 is TGTGCCAGCAGCCTAGGAACTAGCGAGACTAATGAGCAGTTCTTC.

In its sample, this clonotype was seen a few times. The chain couples TRBV12-3 or TRBV12-4 to TRBJ2-3; 12 bases match TRBD2. This CDR3 comprises 15 residues. The ends lost 5 bases at V and 7 bases at J; junction bases unmatched: 7. The CDR3 nucleotides are TGTGCCAGCAGTCCCCGACTAGCGGGGGCCCATACGCAGTATTTT. Translation gives CASSPRLAGAHTQYF.

For this clonotype: This may be a read error: a much more frequent sequence differs by one nucleotide. V is TRBV7-2 and J is TRBJ2-5; D gene unclear. The CDR3 runs to 15 residues. CDR1 and CDR2 (germline): SGHTA, FQGNSA. Trimming shortened V by 1 base and J by 5 bases, and 14 bases separated the two germline ends. The CDR3 DNA is TGTGCCAGCAGCTTAGGATGGGCAGTCTGGGAGACCCAGTACTTC. Protein sequence: CASSLGWAVWETQYF.

The chain links TRBV6-2 or TRBV6-3 to TRBJ2-4, with D unclear. Germline-derived CDR1 and CDR2 are MNHEY and SVGEGT. V was pared by 5 bases and J by 2 bases, with 10 bases between. The CDR3 is 14 residues long. CDR3 in amino acids: CASSDLGTKNIQYF. As DNA, the CDR3 is TGTGCCAGCAGTGACTTAGGGACCAAAAACATTCAGTACTTC.

This clonotype was detected many times. The V call is TRBV29-1, the J call TRBJ1-5, with a tentative D call TRBD1 (5 bases). This CDR3 spans 13 amino acids. V gave up 1 base and J gave up 5 bases, with 9 bases separating them. Germline V CDR1 and CDR2: SQVTM, ANQGSEA. The CDR3 protein is CSVEGQGDQPQHF. The CDR3, as DNA: TGCAGCGTTGAAGGGCAGGGCGATCAGCCCCAGCATTTT.